This note documents a single TCR beta chain sequence. Its antigen is not known. Primed by a sample-barcoded 5' primer and a J-beta primer mix, a second PCR proceeded for 7 to 11 cycles. TCRdb reprocessed the 5' RACE reads via MiXCR and lists one record per CDR3 protein. Of some 760,000 distinct CDR3 sequences detected, more than 20% appear once; the ten largest clones hold roughly a tenth. The sample originates from a study of blood T cells in healthy people across ages. Broader study findings: Unknown CMV status may confound age-related changes in expanded clones.

The extraction recovered at least 5 micrograms of total RNA per sample. This CDR3 region has 13 residues. Germline V gives CDR1 LGHDT, CDR2 YNNKEL (reference sequence). These data were also filed under a second study, of T cells of mothers and their children. That source notes: Three healthy Caucasian mothers, along with their six children, served as the donors. For each mother, over 9 million TCR beta CDR3 reads were obtained, and for each child, some 3 million.

The V gene is TRBV3-1, the J gene TRBJ2-5; a weak D match, TRBD2 (6 bases). The DNA end favors TRBJ2-7, so the J call may be wrong. The TCR originated in a boy under 18 in good health. Sequences were obtained from blood. The DNA for the CDR3 is TGTGCCAGCAGGGTGGGGGGAAGCTACGAGCAGTACTTC. Translated, it gives CASRVGGSYEQYF.